This T cell receptor (beta chain) was recovered during a study of cytomegalovirus exposure and HLA in healthy donors. Study results and limitations: A missense DCLRE1C variant was associated with V- and J-gene trimming of TCR beta chains in a later analysis, and an independent cohort replicated the association. Some V segments, TRBV6-2 and TRBV6-3 among them, were indistinguishable and were therefore excluded. Generally TCR sequences proved uncommon, though certain public TCRs appeared in numerous donors. Under in vitro conditions, a few CMV-associated chains were confirmed as specific for CMV antigens.

The PCR ran on 60 Vbeta and 13 Jbeta primers. Generated by immunoSEQ multiplex PCR, the TCRdb table keeps only in-frame clones and is missing some. The sample shows roughly 63,000 clones, around 68% of them seen only once. For this clone: The antigen remains undetermined.

V was pared by 2 bases and J by 0 bases, with 9 bases of the junction left unmatched. Germline V gives CDR1 MNHEY, CDR2 SMNVEV (reference sequence). CDR3 size: 17 residues. The sequenced material came from PBMCs. V and J are TRBV27 and TRBJ2-7; 8 nucleotides agree with TRBD2. This clonotype was obtained from a middle-aged man in good health and CMV-seropositive. CDR3 sequence reads: CASSLVGAGVSSYEQYF. The CDR3 region has the DNA TGTGCCAGCAGTTTAGTAGGAGCGGGGGTAAGCTCCTACGAGCAGTACTTC.